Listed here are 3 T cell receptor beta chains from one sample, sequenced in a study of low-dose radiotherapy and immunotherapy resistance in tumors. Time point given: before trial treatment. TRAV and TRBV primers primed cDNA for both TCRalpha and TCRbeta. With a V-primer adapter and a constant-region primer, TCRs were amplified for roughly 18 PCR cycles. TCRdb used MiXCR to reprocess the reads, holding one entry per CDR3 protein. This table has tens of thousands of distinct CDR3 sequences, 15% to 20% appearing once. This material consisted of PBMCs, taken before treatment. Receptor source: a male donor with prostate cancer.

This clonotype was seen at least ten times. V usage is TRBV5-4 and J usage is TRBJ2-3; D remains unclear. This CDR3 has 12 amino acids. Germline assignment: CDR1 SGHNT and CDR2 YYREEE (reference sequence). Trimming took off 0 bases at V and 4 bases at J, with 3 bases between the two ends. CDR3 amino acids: CASSLVADTQYF. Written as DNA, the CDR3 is TGTGCCAGCAGCTTGGTGGCAGATACGCAGTATTTT.

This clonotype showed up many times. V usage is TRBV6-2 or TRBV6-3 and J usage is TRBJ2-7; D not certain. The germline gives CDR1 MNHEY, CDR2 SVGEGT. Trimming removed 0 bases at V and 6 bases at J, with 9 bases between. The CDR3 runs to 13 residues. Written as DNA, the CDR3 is TGTGCCAGCAGTTACTCGACTTCAAGCGAGCAGTACTTC. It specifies CASSYSTSSEQYF.

CDR3 loop: CASSLEDTLEAFF. The CDR3 DNA reads TGTGCCAGCTCACTGGAGGACACGCTTGAAGCTTTCTTT. The chain uses TRBV18 and TRBJ1-1; weak D call: TRBD1 (5 bases). With 4 bases removed from V and 7 bases from J, the gap between germline ends came to 13 bases. The length of the CDR3 is 13 residues. Germline-derived CDR1 and CDR2 are KGHSH and LQKENI. Combining the CDR3 with reference TRBV18 and TRBJ1-1 gives the whole variable domain NAGVMQNPRHLVRRRGQEARLRCSPMKGHSHVYWYRQLPEEGLKFMVYLQKENIIDESGMPKERFSAEFPKEGPSILRIQQVVRGDSAAYFCASSLEDTLEAFFGQGTRLTVV.